A selection of T cell receptor beta chains follows, all from one sample in a study of CD8 T cell repertoires and HIV-1 epitope variants. Sequenced by immunoSEQ multiplex PCR; TCRdb stores in-frame clones only, minus some. The sample has approximately 5,700 clones; approximately 70% are singletons. These receptors lack a known antigen. The specimen sequenced was cultured CD8+ T cells derived from PBMCs. The receptor source for this set is a male donor with HIV. CDR3s include the opening cysteine and the closing phenylalanine or tryptophan. The D gene is left open where the match is weak. Size values are once, few and many counts, or a class for expanded clones, and some rows have none.

>TRBJ1-2|-|-|TRBV4-2|16
TGTGCCAGCAGCCAAGACTGGGGGTACCAGGGCTATGGCTACACCTTC
CASSQDWGYQGYGYTF
>TRBJ2-7|-|few|TRBV5-1|13
TGCGCCAGCAGCTTGGAATCTGCTTACGAGCAGTACTTC
CASSLESAYEQYF
>TRBJ2-7|-|few|TRBV6-5|16
TGTGCCAGCAGTTACGCTTTTGTCGGAGGGACCTACGAGCAGTACTTC
CASSYAFVGGTYEQYF
>TRBJ2-2|-|-|TRBV7-9|18
TGTGCCAGCAGCTTAGCAGGCAGCGAAGCTAGGAACACCGGGGAGCTGTTTTTT
CASSLAGSEARNTGELFF
>TRBJ2-7|TRBD2|-|TRBV9|16
TGTGCCAGCAGCCCTTCTAGCGGCCGAGGAGCCTACGAGCAGTACTTC
CASSPSSGRGAYEQYF
>TRBJ1-5|-|-|TRBV7-8|15
TGTGCCAGCAGCTTACGCCGGGTCAGCAATCAGCCCCAGCATTTT
CASSLRRVSNQPQHF
>TRBJ2-2|-|-|TRBV19|13
TGTGCCAGTAGTTCGGTGGGCACCGGGGAGCTGTTTTTT
CASSSVGTGELFF
>TRBJ2-7|-|medium-sized|TRBV19|13
TGTGCCAGTAGTACGGGTCTTAAGTACGAGCAGTACTTC
CASSTGLKYEQYF
>TRBJ1-1|-|-|TRBV21-1|13
TGTGCCAGCAGCATCCGCCAGTTTCCCCTGGCTTTCTTT
CASSIRQFPLAFF
>TRBJ2-1|-|-|TRBV5-1|13
TGCGCCAGCAGCTTGGACAGTTACAATGAGCAGTTCTTC
CASSLDSYNEQFF
>TRBJ2-3|TRBD2|-|TRBV19|14
TGTGCCAGTAGTATGACGGGGGGGACAGATACGCAGTATTTT
CASSMTGGTDTQYF
>TRBJ2-3|-|-|TRBV7-9|10
TGTGCCAGCAGCTTATCTACGCAGTATTTT
CASSLSTQYF
>TRBJ1-2|-|-|TRBV6-6|12
TGTGCCAGCAGAAAAGCACAGTATGGCTACACCTTC
CASRKAQYGYTF
>TRBJ2-7|TRBD1|-|TRBV7-9|14
TGTGCCAGCAGCTTAAACCAGGGGGCGGACGAGCAGTACTTC
CASSLNQGADEQYF
>TRBJ1-1|-|-|TRBV6-1|14
TGTGCCAGCAAAGAGGAGGGGCTAAACACTGAAGCTTTCTTT
CASKEEGLNTEAFF
>TRBJ2-7|TRBD2|-|TRBV7-9|14
TGTGCCAGCAGTCCTAGCGGGAGGGCCTACGAGCAGTACTTC
CASSPSGRAYEQYF
>TRBJ2-7|-|few|TRBV27|16
TGTGCCAGCAGGGGTACAACGACCCTCGGCTCCTACGAGCAGTACTTC
CASRGTTTLGSYEQYF
>TRBJ2-5|-|-|TRBV5-8|14
TGTGCCAGCAGCTTGACGTCCATCCAAGAGACCCAGTACTTC
CASSLTSIQETQYF
>TRBJ1-1|-|-|TRBV19|14
TGTGCCAGTGGCCTCGGTAGTCGGGACACTGAAGCTTTCTTT
CASGLGSRDTEAFF
>TRBJ1-2|-|-|TRBV11-2|15
TGTGCCAGCAGCCTCATAACGACAGGACTCTATGGCTACACCTTC
CASSLITTGLYGYTF
>TRBJ1-1|-|-|TRBV6-4|15
TGTGCCAGCAGTGACTCGGGAGGGGCCGGCACTGAAGCTTTCTTT
CASSDSGGAGTEAFF
>TRBJ2-7|TRBD2|-|TRBV19|16
TGTGCCAGTAGTATCCGACTAGCGGGAGACGGAAACGAGCAGTACTTC
CASSIRLAGDGNEQYF
>TRBJ1-2|-|-|TRBV4-3|15
TGCGCCAGCAGCCAAGAAGGCAACAGACTTCTCGGCTACACCTTC
CASSQEGNRLLGYTF
>TRBJ2-3|TRBD2|-|TRBV27|16
TGTGCCAGCAGACATACGACGACTAGCGGCACAGATACGCAGTATTTT
CASRHTTTSGTDTQYF
>TRBJ1-5|TRBD1|-|TRBV7-9|15
TGTGCCAGCAGCTATGGGACAGAAATTAATCAGCCCCAGCATTTT
CASSYGTEINQPQHF
>TRBJ1-1|TRBD1|once|TRBV11-1|15
TGTGCCAGCAGCCCCACGACAGGGATGAACACTGAAGCTTTCTTT
CASSPTTGMNTEAFF
>TRBJ2-3|-|-|TRBV6-5|14
TGTGCCAGCAGTGAATCGGACAGACACTATACGCAGTATTTT
CASSESDRHYTQYF
>TRBJ2-1|TRBD2|-|TRBV6-5|16
TGTGCCAGCAGTTACTCTCCTAGCGGGGGGGCCCGTGAGCAGTTCTTC
CASSYSPSGGAREQFF
>TRBJ2-2|-|-|TRBV28|15
TGTGCCAGCAGTTTGGGCCAGGTTAACACCGGGGAGCTGTTTTTT
CASSLGQVNTGELFF
>TRBJ1-1|-|once|TRBV5-5|13
TGTGCCAGCAGCCTCGGTACGGGGACCGAAGCTTTCTTT
CASSLGTGTEAFF
>TRBJ1-2|-|-|TRBV5-1|14
TGCGCCAGCACCCCGTCGACAGCAGACTATGGCTACACCTTC
CASTPSTADYGYTF
>TRBJ2-7|TRBD2|-|TRBV28|17
TGTGCCACCGAAAATAGTATAGCGGGAGGGCCTGGGGGCGAGCAGTACTTC
CATENSIAGGPGGEQYF
>TRBJ1-1|-|few|TRBV10-2|11
TGCGCCAGCAGTGACTTTGTTGAAGCTTTCTTT
CASSDFVEAFF
>TRBJ2-7|-|-|TRBV6-1|15
TGTGCCAGCAGAGCCCGACAGGGAGGAGCCTACGAGCAGTACTTC
CASRARQGGAYEQYF
>TRBJ2-3|-|-|TRBV4-1|16
TGCGCCAGCAGCCAAGATCCTAGCGGAGGGGGAGATACGCAGTATTTT
CASSQDPSGGGDTQYF
>TRBJ2-1|-|-|TRBV28|15
TGTGCCAGCAGTTTATCGACGGGCTCCTACAATGAGCAGTTCTTC
CASSLSTGSYNEQFF
>TRBJ2-2|-|once|TRBV11-2|15
TGTGCCAGCAGCTTAGACACTAGGATGGCCGGGGAGCTGTTTTTT
CASSLDTRMAGELFF
>TRBJ1-1|-|few|TRBV15|15
TGTGCCACCAGCAGAGATCGGGGCGAGAACACTGAAGCTTTCTTT
CATSRDRGENTEAFF
>TRBJ2-7|TRBD1|-|TRBV11-2|14
TGTGCCAGCAGCTTGGGACAGTACCTTCGTGAGCAGTACTTC
CASSLGQYLREQYF
>TRBJ2-7|TRBD1|-|TRBV6-6|16
TGTGCCAGCAGTTACTCTGGGACAGGGGACCCGGACGAGCAGTACTTC
CASSYSGTGDPDEQYF
>TRBJ1-4|TRBD1|-|TRBV7-9|16
TGTGCCAGCAGCTTTGAGGGACAGCTTCTTCACGAAAAACTGTTTTTT
CASSFEGQLLHEKLFF
>TRBJ2-3|TRBD2|-|TRBV19|17
TGTGCCAGTAGTATCCCACTAGCGGGGGGCAGCACAGATACGCAGTATTTT
CASSIPLAGGSTDTQYF
>TRBJ1-2|-|-|TRBV4-1|13
TGCGCCAGCAGCCAAGAAGCCGCTTTTGACTACACCTTC
CASSQEAAFDYTF
>TRBJ2-1|TRBD2|-|TRBV6-4|15
TGTGCCAGCAGTGAAACTAGCGGGGACCAGGATGAGCAGTTCTTC
CASSETSGDQDEQFF
>TRBJ1-1|-|-|TRBV4-1|12
TGCGCCAGCAGCCAAGGGACAGCCGAAGCTTTCTTT
CASSQGTAEAFF
>TRBJ2-3|-|-|TRBV9|15
TGTGCCAGCAGCGTGGGCGGGCCTAGCACAGATACGCAGTATTTT
CASSVGGPSTDTQYF
>TRBJ2-7|TRBD2|-|TRBV5-4|16
TGCGCCAGCAGCCAAGATTACGGGACTAGCGGCTACGAGCAGTACTTC
CASSQDYGTSGYEQYF